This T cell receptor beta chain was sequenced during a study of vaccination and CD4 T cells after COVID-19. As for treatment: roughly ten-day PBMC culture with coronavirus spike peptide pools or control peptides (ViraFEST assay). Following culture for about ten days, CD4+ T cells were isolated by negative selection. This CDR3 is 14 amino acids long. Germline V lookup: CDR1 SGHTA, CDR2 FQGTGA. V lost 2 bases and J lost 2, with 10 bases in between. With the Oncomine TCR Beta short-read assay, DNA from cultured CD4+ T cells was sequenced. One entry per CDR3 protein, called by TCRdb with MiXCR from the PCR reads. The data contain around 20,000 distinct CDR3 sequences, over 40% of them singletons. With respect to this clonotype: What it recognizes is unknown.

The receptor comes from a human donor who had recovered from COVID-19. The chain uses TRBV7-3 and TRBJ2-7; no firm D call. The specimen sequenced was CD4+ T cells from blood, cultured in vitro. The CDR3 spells CASSLGSSAYEQYF. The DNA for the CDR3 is TGTGCCAGCAGCTTAGGTTCCAGCGCCTACGAGCAGTACTTC.